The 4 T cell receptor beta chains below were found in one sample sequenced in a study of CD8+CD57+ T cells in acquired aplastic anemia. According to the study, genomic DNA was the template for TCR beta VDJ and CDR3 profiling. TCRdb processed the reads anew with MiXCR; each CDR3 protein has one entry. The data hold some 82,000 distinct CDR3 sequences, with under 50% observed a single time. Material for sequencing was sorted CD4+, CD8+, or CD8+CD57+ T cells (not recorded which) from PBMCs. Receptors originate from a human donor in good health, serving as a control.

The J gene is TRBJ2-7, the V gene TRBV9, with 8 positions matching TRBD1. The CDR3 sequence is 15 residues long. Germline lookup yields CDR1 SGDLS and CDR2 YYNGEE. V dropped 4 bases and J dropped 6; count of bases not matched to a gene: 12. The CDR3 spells CASSLTGAPLFEQYF. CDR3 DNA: TGTGCCAGCAGCTTGACAGGGGCGCCCTTGTTCGAGCAGTACTTC. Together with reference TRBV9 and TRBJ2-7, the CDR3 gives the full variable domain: DSGVTQTPKHLITATGQRVTLRCSPRSGDLSVYWYQQSLDQGLQFLIQYYNGEERAKGNILERFSAQQFPDLHSELNLSSLELGDSALYFCASSLTGAPLFEQYFGPGTRLTVT.

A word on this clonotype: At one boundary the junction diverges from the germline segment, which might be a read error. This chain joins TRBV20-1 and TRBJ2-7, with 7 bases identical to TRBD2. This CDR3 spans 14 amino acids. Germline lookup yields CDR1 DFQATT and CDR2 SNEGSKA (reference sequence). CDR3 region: CRASLTRGLNEHYF. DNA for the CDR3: TGCCGTGCTTCCTTAACGCGGGGGTTGAACGAGCATTACTTC.

This chain's CDR3 is CASSPQAGSQETQYF. The CDR3 DNA follows: TGTGCCAGCAGCCCTCAAGCGGGATCTCAAGAGACCCAGTACTTC. The J gene is TRBJ2-5, the V gene TRBV4-2; TRBD2 matches 7 bases. The J segment lost 2 bases and the V segment lost 4 bases, leaving 7 bases of the junction unmatched. The CDR3 extends over 15 amino acids. Per the germline V gene, CDR1 is LGHNA and CDR2 is YNFKEQ.

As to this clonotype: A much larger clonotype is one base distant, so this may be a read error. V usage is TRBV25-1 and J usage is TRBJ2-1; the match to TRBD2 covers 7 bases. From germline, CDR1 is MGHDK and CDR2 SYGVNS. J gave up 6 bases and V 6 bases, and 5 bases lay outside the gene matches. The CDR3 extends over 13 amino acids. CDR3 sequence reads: CASSRERGNEQFF. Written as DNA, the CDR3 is TGTGCCAGCAGCAGAGAGCGGGGCAATGAGCAGTTCTTC.